Shown below are 8 T cell receptor beta chains from a single sample sequenced in a study of T cell responses to AZD1222 COVID-19 vaccine (dated by TCRdb to the early 2020s). The library was made by the immunoSEQ multiplex PCR assay. Held by TCRdb, this immuneACCESS table contains in-frame sequences only and omits some clones. Under half of the omission traces to an unresolved V gene where checked; the cause of the rest is unknown. The sample table lists tens of thousands of clones, 90% to 95% of them with a count of one. Of the sample, less than 5.5% is held by the ten largest clones. The time point label, read with the paper, signifies: baseline before first vaccination. Explained via the paper, the treatment or condition label denotes: meningococcal conjugate vaccine given as trial control. The sample here was peripheral blood, taken on day 0 of MenACWY control vaccination. These receptors were taken from an adult in good health.

The V call is TRBV4-1, the J call TRBJ1-5; D uncertain. In germline, CDR1 is MGHRA, CDR2 YSYEKL. V was trimmed by 0 bases and J by 6 bases, leaving 3 bases between them. This CDR3 is built from 12 residues. In DNA, the CDR3 is TGCGCCAGCAGCCAAGATTCTCAGCCCCAGCATTTT. It encodes CASSQDSQPQHF.

The rearrangement links TRBV27 to TRBJ2-6; D remains unclear. V was trimmed by 5 bases and J by 2 bases, leaving 13 bases between them. Germline V gene lookup returns CDR1 MNHEY and CDR2 SMNVEV (reference sequence). The CDR3 length is 16 residues. DNA of the CDR3: TGTGCCAGCAGTCCGCCTTGGGGAACTGGGGCCAACGTCCTGACTTTC. Protein: CASSPPWGTGANVLTF.

The chain recombines TRBV6-2 or TRBV6-3 with TRBJ2-1; D might be TRBD1 or TRBD2, each matching 5 bases. From germline, CDR1 is MNHEY and CDR2 SVGEGT. Trimming pared 0 bases from V and 7 bases from J, leaving 19 bases between. This CDR3 is 17 amino acids long. DNA for the CDR3: TGTGCCAGCAGTTACTCGGTGGGGACCCTACAGGTGAATGAGCAGTTCTTC. This codes for CASSYSVGTLQVNEQFF.

The CDR3 DNA is TGTGCCAGCAGCCAAGACCAGACTAGCGGGAGAACAGATACGCAGTATTTT. Translated, it gives CASSQDQTSGRTDTQYF. The V gene is TRBV3-1 (or the pseudogene TRBV3-2), the J gene TRBJ2-3; 12 nucleotides agree with TRBD2. Trimming took 0 bases from V and 3 from J; bases not matched to a gene: 4. The V gene's germline CDR1 is LGHDT and CDR2 YNNKEL (reference sequence). This CDR3 has 17 amino acids.

The V and J genes are TRBV6-5 and TRBJ2-5; TRBD1 is a possible D gene (6 bases). This CDR3 is built from 13 residues. Looked up from germline, CDR1 is MNHEY and CDR2 is SVGAGI. The ends were cut back, 6 bases at V and 4 bases at J, with 12 bases in the middle. CDR3 DNA sequence: TGTGCCAGCAGACACACAGGGACAGAGACCCAGTACTTC. Amino acids: CASRHTGTETQYF.

This chain links TRBV13 with TRBJ1-1; 8 bases match TRBD1. Germline-derived CDR1 and CDR2 are PRHDT and FYEKMQ (reference sequence). V lost 4 bases, J lost 4 bases, and 8 bases stayed unmatched. This CDR3 region has 15 residues. The CDR3 here is CASSSDRGRITEAFF. In DNA, the CDR3 is TGTGCCAGCAGCTCCGACAGGGGAAGAATCACTGAAGCTTTCTTT.

This chain links TRBV29-1 with TRBJ2-2; no reliable D call. Deletions cut 5 bases from V and 4 bases from J, with 11 bases between. Germline values: CDR1 SQVTM, CDR2 ANQGSEA. The CDR3 extends over 13 amino acids. DNA for the CDR3: TGCAGCGTTAGTGCGCCAGCCACCGGGGAGCTGTTTTTT. Amino acids: CSVSAPATGELFF.

This chain uses TRBV5-6 with TRBJ1-2; no clear D gene. Germline CDR1 is SGHDT and CDR2 is YYEEEE. The CDR3 covers 15 residues. Trimming shortened V by 4 bases and J by 3 bases, and 16 bases separated the two germline ends. The CDR3 region is CASSPQSLGYYGYTF. CDR3 nucleotide sequence: TGTGCCAGCAGCCCACAGAGCCTAGGGTACTATGGCTACACCTTC.